These 18 T cell receptor beta chains were all obtained from the same sample, sequenced in a study of response to subunit inactivated influenza vaccine. From the RT-PCR reads, TCRdb called clonotypes with MiXCR, one entry per CDR3 protein. The profile covers 450,000 to 600,000 distinct CDR3 sequences, with approximately 15% appearing a single time and 2.5% to 3.5% taken by the ten largest. Sequencing was performed on CD4+ T cells sorted from PBMCs, taken less than 30 months after vaccination. These receptors all stem from a man between 45 and 75 years old who received an inactivated influenza vaccine.

This clonotype was detected once. The chain joins TRBV6-1 to TRBJ2-6; no firm D call. V dropped 3 bases and J dropped 1 base, with 7 bases sitting between them. Germline V gives CDR1 MNHNS, CDR2 SASEGT. This CDR3 is 15 amino acids long. The CDR3 spells CASSDIWSGANVLTF. CDR3 sequence (DNA): TGTGCCAGCAGTGATATATGGTCTGGGGCCAACGTCCTGACTTTC.

Regarding this clonotype: A much larger clone sits a single nucleotide away, making a read error possible. The chain carries TRBV12-3 or TRBV12-4 and TRBJ1-6; D gene uncertain. The CDR3 sequence is 13 residues long. V lost 3 bases, J lost 8 bases, and 8 bases lay in between. The DNA for the CDR3 is TGTGCCAGCAGTTTCATTGAGGATTCACCCCTCCACTTT. Protein product: CASSFIEDSPLHF.

This rearrangement joins TRBV5-1 to TRBJ2-3; unclear D gene. The CDR3 has 12 amino acids. Germline lookup yields CDR1 SGHRS and CDR2 YFSETQ. The germline V and J ends were trimmed by 5 bases and 11 bases, with 15 bases remaining between them. Written as DNA, the CDR3 is TGCGCCAGCAGGGATGGTGGGCAGAGGCAGTATTTT. This translates into CASRDGGQRQYF.

By share, this clonotype counts as medium-sized. V gene TRBV7-9 combines with J gene TRBJ2-7; D possibly corresponds to TRBD1 (5 bases). This CDR3 region has 14 residues. Between the trimmed V and J ends, which lost 2 bases and 3 bases, there was a span of 11 bases. CDR1 SEHNR and CDR2 FQNEAQ come from the germline V gene (reference sequence). CDR3 DNA sequence: TGTGCCAGCAGCTTAAAGGGGCGGAGCTACGAGCAGTACTTC. Its translation: CASSLKGRSYEQYF.

This clonotype was counted a few times. The chain combines TRBV28 with TRBJ2-1; TRBD2 matches at 9 bases. This CDR3 contains 14 residues. The trim removed 5 bases at V and 5 bases at J, leaving 4 bases unmatched. Germline CDR1 and CDR2: MDHEN and SYDVKM. In DNA form, the CDR3 reads TGTGCCAGCAGTAGGGCGGGGGGGCACAATGAGCAGTTCTTC. It codes for CASSRAGGHNEQFF.

This clonotype appeared a few times. The CDR3 nucleotides read TGTGCCATCAGTGAGTCTCGGGGCCAGAACACTGAAGCTTTCTTT. It yields the protein CAISESRGQNTEAFF. This chain joins TRBV10-3 and TRBJ1-1, with a weak D call TRBD1 (5 bases). In germline, CDR1 is ENHRY, CDR2 SYGVKD. The CDR3 covers 15 residues. V lost 0 bases and J 1 base, leaving 9 bases between the germline ends.

This chain uses TRBV20-1 with TRBJ2-5; 9 bases fit TRBD2. Germline V CDR1 and CDR2: DFQATT, SNEGSKA (reference sequence). The CDR3 spans 14 residues. The V gene end was trimmed by 1 base and the J gene end by 5 bases; junction bases not matched to a gene: 5. The CDR3 sequence: CSARGRGGSETQYF. As DNA, the CDR3 is TGCAGTGCTAGAGGGCGGGGGGGCTCTGAGACCCAGTACTTC.

The chain is built from TRBV20-1 and TRBJ2-1; the match to TRBD1 covers 8 bases. CDR1 is DFQATT, CDR2 SNEGSKA, per germline (reference sequence). Unmatched junction bases numbered 12, after V lost 6 bases and J lost 5 bases. The CDR3 totals 15 residues. The CDR3 spells CSAGPHRTGNNEQFF. CDR3 sequence (DNA): TGCAGTGCCGGCCCACACCGGACAGGGAACAATGAGCAGTTCTTC.

The rearrangement links TRBV20-1 to TRBJ2-7, with D perhaps matching TRBD2 (5 bases). Germline-derived CDR1 and CDR2 are DFQATT and SNEGSKA (reference sequence). The V gene lost 6 bases and the J gene lost 1 base, with 10 bases spanning the gap. This CDR3 region has 12 residues. In DNA form, the CDR3 reads TGCAGTGCCATCGGGGAATCCTACGAGCAGTACTTC. Translated, it gives CSAIGESYEQYF.

This clonotype was counted only a few times. The genes are TRBV28 and TRBJ2-1; 7 bases match TRBD1. Germline loops: CDR1 MDHEN, CDR2 SYDVKM. After removal of 2 bases from V and 4 bases from J, the junction contained 5 bases not matched to a gene. The CDR3 totals 15 residues. Here the CDR3 reads CASSLRDRHYNEQFF. The CDR3 region has the DNA TGTGCCAGCAGTTTACGGGACAGACATTACAATGAGCAGTTCTTC.

This clonotype was seen more than once but under ten times. J is TRBJ1-1 and V is TRBV20-1; TRBD1 is a possible D gene (5 bases). The CDR3 is 14 amino acids. Germline V CDR1 and CDR2: DFQATT, SNEGSKA (reference sequence). Trimming took off 1 base at V and 5 bases at J, with 14 bases between the two ends. The CDR3 DNA sequence: TGCAGTGCTAGAGCCCGGGGCGGAGGTACTGAAGCTTTCTTT. This codes for CSARARGGGTEAFF.

Worth noting for this clonotype: One end of the junction does not line up with germline, which may come from a read error. The chain carries TRBV12-3 or TRBV12-4 and TRBJ2-7; 7 nucleotides line up with TRBD2. CDR3 length equals 16 residues. The DNA of the CDR3 is TGTGCCAGCAGCTTAGGGTGGGCGGGAGAGAGCCACGAGCAGTACTTC. Its protein product is CASSLGWAGESHEQYF.

This clonotype was seen a few times. The gene calls are TRBV5-1 and TRBJ2-6; D uncertain. Between the trimmed V and J ends, which lost 0 bases and 4 bases, there was a span of 5 bases. The CDR3 contains 14 residues. Germline-derived CDR1 and CDR2 are SGHRS and YFSETQ. Here the CDR3 reads CASSLVPGANVLTF. The CDR3 DNA reads TGCGCCAGCAGCTTGGTACCGGGGGCCAACGTCCTGACTTTC.

This chain joins TRBV6-2 or TRBV6-3 and TRBJ2-1, with D perhaps TRBD2 (7 bases). With 2 bases removed from V and 2 bases from J, the gap between germline ends came to 16 bases. The CDR3 runs to 17 residues. The germline V gene has CDR1 MNHEY and CDR2 SVGEGT. The CDR3 here is CASSYGLGGLAYNEQFF. The CDR3 nucleotides read TGTGCCAGCAGTTACGGATTGGGGGGGCTCGCCTACAATGAGCAGTTCTTC.

This clonotype was seen a few times. The chain recombines TRBV6-5 with TRBJ2-1; 11 positions match TRBD2. Trimming took 2 bases from V and 9 from J; bases not matched to a gene: 6. Per the germline V gene, CDR1 is MNHEY and CDR2 is SVGAGI. The CDR3 runs 15 residues. The CDR3 bases are TGTGCCAGCAGTTACCCGAAGGGGACTAGCGGTGAGCAGTTCTTC. Protein product: CASSYPKGTSGEQFF.

The V and J genes are TRBV29-1 and TRBJ2-7; TRBD2 is a possible D gene (5 bases). The CDR3 runs 15 residues. Germline CDR1 reads SQVTM; CDR2 reads ANQGSEA. V lost 3 bases to trimming and J lost 2 bases, with 17 bases between them. The CDR3 sequence is CSVDSASHLAYEQYF. The DNA of the CDR3 is TGCAGCGTTGATTCGGCTAGCCACTTAGCCTACGAGCAGTACTTC.

This clonotype was found many times. The chain couples TRBV20-1 to TRBJ2-1, with D possibly TRBD1 on 6 matching bases. The CDR3 is 17 amino acids. Trimming cost V 0 bases and J 4 bases, with 19 bases left between them. The germline CDR1 and CDR2 sequences are DFQATT and SNEGSKA (reference sequence). As DNA, the CDR3 is TGCAGTGCTAGAGACCGGGACACCCACCTTCTATACAATGAGCAGTTCTTC. Translation gives CSARDRDTHLLYNEQFF.

This clonotype was recorded a few times. The chain carries TRBV12-3 or TRBV12-4 and TRBJ1-1; D is unclear. CDR3 length: 13 residues. Deletions cut 7 bases from V and 1 base from J, with 10 bases between. The chain's CDR3 is CASTLGRNTEAFF. The CDR3 bases are TGTGCCAGCACCCTGGGTAGGAACACTGAAGCTTTCTTT.